This T cell receptor (beta chain) is drawn from a study of cytomegalovirus exposure and HLA in healthy donors. Generated by immunoSEQ multiplex PCR, the TCRdb table keeps only in-frame clones and is missing some. The sample lists about 330,000 clones, around 87% occurring once. Trimming left V 5 bases short and J 2 bases short, with 10 bases between. The CDR3 has 13 amino acids. Per germline, CDR1 SGHVS and CDR2 FQNEAQ. The receptor was isolated from a young woman in good health and CMV-seropositive. The specimen was PBMCs. This chain connects TRBV7-8 to TRBJ2-7, with D perhaps TRBD2 (5 bases). CDR3 DNA sequence: TGTGCCAGCAGCCTTAGCGTCCCCTACGAGCAGTACTTC. This encodes CASSLSVPYEQYF.